These T cell receptor beta chains were read from a single sample in a study of early T cells in non-severe SARS-CoV-2 infection. MiXCR, applied by TCRdb to the 5' RACE reads, yields one record per CDR3 protein. The sample lists approximately 85,000 distinct CDR3 sequences; more than 9% were seen once. The sample was whole blood. The receptors were gathered from an adult who was a healthcare worker with PCR-confirmed SARS-CoV-2 infection or an uninfected control (not recorded which). Each CDR3 is given with its conserved first and last residue. A D gene is named only where the DNA matches it firmly. Clone size is stated in some rows and not others, as once, few, many or a class when expanded.

>TRBV5-6|TRBJ1-1|18|few|.
CASSLDGGAQARGTEAFF
TGTGCCAGCAGCTTGGATGGGGGGGCCCAAGCGAGGGGCACTGAAGCTTTCTTT
>TRBV7-2|TRBJ1-5|12|many|.
CASSFLGRPQHF
TGTGCCAGCAGCTTTCTTGGGAGGCCCCAGCATTTT
>TRBV18|TRBJ2-7|14|few|.
CASSPNRDSYEQYF
TGTGCCAGCTCACCCAACAGGGACTCCTACGAGCAGTACTTC
>TRBV7-3|TRBJ2-1|15|few|TRBD2
CASSSRLAGYNEQFF
TGTGCCAGCAGCTCGAGACTAGCGGGGTACAATGAGCAGTTCTTC
>TRBV11-2|TRBJ2-1|15|few|TRBD1
CASSLRGTGDNEQFF
TGTGCCAGCAGCTTACGAGGGACAGGGGACAATGAGCAGTTCTTC
>TRBV4-1|TRBJ2-7|15|.|TRBD1
CASSQDWDSSYEQYF
TGCGCCAGCAGCCAAGACTGGGACAGCTCCTACGAGCAGTACTTC
>TRBV20-1|TRBJ2-1|14|few|.
CSARRSSRYNEQFF
TGCAGTGCTAGGAGGTCTAGCCGATACAATGAGCAGTTCTTC
>TRBV28|TRBJ2-6|15|.|.
CASSLSTAGANVLTF
TGTGCCAGCAGTTTATCGACAGCTGGGGCCAACGTCCTGACTTTC
>TRBV10-3|TRBJ2-7|12|.|.
CAISDGTYEQYF
TGTGCCATCTCAGACGGAACCTACGAGCAGTACTTC
>TRBV7-9|TRBJ1-5|17|.|TRBD1
CASSLDFGTDTNQPQHF
TGTGCCAGCAGCTTAGACTTTGGGACAGATACCAATCAGCCCCAGCATTTT
>TRBV27|TRBJ1-3|14|.|.
CASTTGSSGNTIYF
TGTGCCAGCACAACGGGGAGCTCTGGAAACACCATATATTTT
>TRBV12-3/TRBV12-4|TRBJ1-5|12|few|.
CASSFPYQPQHF
TGTGCCAGCAGTTTTCCATATCAGCCCCAGCATTTT
>TRBV10-3|TRBJ2-1|14|many|TRBD2
CAISEQPGLAEQFF
TGTGCCATCAGTGAGCAACCGGGACTAGCGGAGCAGTTCTTC
>TRBV14|TRBJ1-2|12|.|.
CASSPHNYGYTF
TGTGCCAGCAGTCCCCATAACTATGGCTACACCTTC
>TRBV6-6|TRBJ2-7|14|.|.
CASSYYGAPYEQYF
TGTGCCAGCAGTTACTATGGAGCTCCCTACGAGCAGTACTTC
>TRBV5-1|TRBJ2-7|15|once|TRBD1
CASSSGTGPTYEQYF
TGCGCCAGCAGCTCCGGGACAGGGCCCACCTACGAGCAGTACTTC
>TRBV18|TRBJ1-1|15|many|.
CASSTTAVMNTEAFF
TGTGCCAGCTCAACCACCGCAGTCATGAACACTGAAGCTTTCTTT
>TRBV7-6|TRBJ2-7|15|few|.
CASSLEEGRSYEQYF
TGTGCCAGCAGCTTAGAGGAGGGACGGTCCTACGAGCAGTACTTC
>TRBV7-9|TRBJ1-5|15|many|.
CASSFDRDGNQPQHF
TGTGCCAGCAGCTTTGACCGGGACGGTAATCAGCCCCAGCATTTT
>TRBV24-1|TRBJ1-3|9|.|.
CAGGNTIYF
TGTGCCGGGGGAAACACCATATATTTT
>TRBV12-3/TRBV12-4|TRBJ1-1|13|few|.
CASSLDRHTEAFF
TGTGCCAGCAGTTTAGATAGGCACACTGAAGCTTTCTTT
>TRBV10-3|TRBJ1-1|13|few|TRBD1
CAIRATGGTEAFF
TGTGCCATCAGGGCTACAGGGGGCACTGAAGCTTTCTTT
>TRBV7-2|TRBJ2-3|14|many|.
CASSPTLGPDTQYF
TGTGCCAGCAGCCCAACCCTAGGGCCAGATACGCAGTATTTT
>TRBV20-1|TRBJ2-2|12|.|.
CSVGGLNGELFF
TGCAGCGTCGGGGGGCTTAACGGGGAGCTGTTTTTT
>TRBV6-2/TRBV6-3|TRBJ1-5|12|few|.
CASSSPYQPQHF
TGTGCCAGCAGTAGCCCGTATCAGCCCCAGCATTTT
>TRBV7-2|TRBJ2-3|17|.|.
CASSSRGSRQYTDTQYF
TGTGCCAGCAGCTCGAGAGGGTCTAGGCAGTACACAGATACGCAGTATTTT
>TRBV3-1|TRBJ2-7|16|.|.
CASSQGPNQRVHEQYF
TGTGCCAGCAGCCAAGGTCCCAACCAGAGGGTCCACGAGCAGTACTTC
>TRBV7-2|TRBJ2-4|15|few|.
CASSLGPQGGGIQYF
TGTGCCAGCAGCTTAGGTCCACAGGGTGGGGGCATTCAGTACTTC
>TRBV7-3|TRBJ2-7|14|.|TRBD2
CASSLGGSKYEQYF
TGTGCCAGCAGCTTGGGAGGGAGCAAATACGAGCAGTACTTC
>TRBV20-1|TRBJ2-7|14|.|.
CSARGPIPPHEQYF
TGCAGTGCTAGAGGCCCCATCCCACCCCACGAGCAGTACTTC
>TRBV10-3|TRBJ2-7|15|many|TRBD1
CAISEMQGARDEQYF
TGTGCCATCAGTGAGATGCAGGGGGCGAGGGACGAGCAGTACTTC
>TRBV19|TRBJ2-2|14|.|.
CASSVNKGIGELFF
TGTGCCAGTAGTGTAAACAAGGGGATCGGGGAGCTGTTTTTT
>TRBV6-5|TRBJ1-4|16|.|TRBD1
CASSSRGQGGREKLFF
TGTGCCAGCAGTTCCCGCGGGCAGGGGGGCCGCGAAAAACTGTTTTTT
>TRBV6-1|TRBJ1-5|17|.|.
CASSEPSGYRASQPQHF
TGTGCCAGCAGTGAACCTAGCGGGTACAGAGCCTCTCAGCCCCAGCATTTT
>TRBV5-6|TRBJ2-5|18|.|TRBD2
CASSRYIELAGNQETQYF
TGTGCCAGCAGCCGCTATATTGAACTAGCGGGAAACCAAGAGACCCAGTACTTC
>TRBV3-1|TRBJ1-2|16|few|.
CASSQSLAGRHYGYTF
TGTGCCAGCAGCCAATCGCTTGCAGGGCGCCACTATGGCTACACCTTC
>TRBV6-1|TRBJ2-7|16|few|TRBD2
CASSEWGGRTSYEQYF
TGTGCCAGCAGTGAATGGGGCGGGAGGACGTCCTACGAGCAGTACTTC
>TRBV7-2|TRBJ2-1|13|.|TRBD2
CAIESGRGNEQFF
TGTGCCATCGAAAGCGGGAGAGGGAATGAGCAGTTCTTC
>TRBV7-9|TRBJ1-2|14|many|.
CASSLVSQFYGYTF
TGTGCCAGCAGCTTAGTGTCGCAGTTCTATGGCTACACCTTC
>TRBV19|TRBJ2-1|19|few|TRBD2
CASSRGASGRALFNNEQFF
TGTGCCAGTAGTAGAGGGGCTAGCGGGAGGGCCTTGTTCAACAATGAGCAGTTCTTC
>TRBV13|TRBJ2-2|13|few|.
CASSLGSGWELFF
TGTGCCAGCAGCTTAGGGTCAGGATGGGAGCTGTTTTTT
>TRBV7-6|TRBJ2-5|15|.|TRBD1
CASSPGTGYFETQYF
TGTGCCAGCAGCCCCGGGACAGGGTATTTTGAGACCCAGTACTTC
>TRBV4-2|TRBJ1-2|15|few|.
CASSQDLSLGFGYTF
TGTGCCAGCAGCCAAGATCTCTCACTCGGCTTTGGCTACACCTTC
>TRBV3-1|TRBJ2-2|17|few|TRBD1
CASSQQRQGAGPGELFF
TGTGCCAGCAGCCAACAGAGACAGGGAGCAGGTCCCGGGGAGCTGTTTTTT
>TRBV7-2|TRBJ1-5|14|.|.
CASSLVPGTQPQHF
TGTGCCAGCAGCTTAGTTCCGGGGACTCAGCCCCAGCATTTT
>TRBV7-2|TRBJ2-3|16|many|TRBD2
CASSSRTSGSSDTQYF
TGTGCCAGCAGCTCACGGACTAGCGGGAGCTCAGATACGCAGTATTTT
>TRBV30|TRBJ1-1|13|.|.
CAWSVQVGTEAFF
TGTGCCTGGAGTGTACAGGTTGGCACTGAAGCTTTCTTT
>TRBV12-3/TRBV12-4|TRBJ1-5|17|few|TRBD1
CASSPSGQGEGNQPQHF
TGTGCCAGCAGCCCATCCGGACAGGGGGAAGGAAATCAGCCCCAGCATTTT
>TRBV6-2/TRBV6-3|TRBJ2-2|15|few|.
CASSYQGPGAGELFF
TGTGCCAGCAGTTACCAGGGGCCAGGGGCCGGGGAGCTGTTTTTT